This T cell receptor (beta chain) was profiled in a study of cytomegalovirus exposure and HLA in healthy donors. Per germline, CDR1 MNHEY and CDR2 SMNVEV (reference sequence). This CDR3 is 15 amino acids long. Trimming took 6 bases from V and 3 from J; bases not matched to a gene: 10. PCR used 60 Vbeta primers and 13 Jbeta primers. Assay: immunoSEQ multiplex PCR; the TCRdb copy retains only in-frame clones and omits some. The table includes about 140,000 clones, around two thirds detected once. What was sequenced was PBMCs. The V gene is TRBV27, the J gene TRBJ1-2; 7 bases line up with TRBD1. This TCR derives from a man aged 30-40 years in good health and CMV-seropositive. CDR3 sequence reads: CASRGDSVGDYGYTF. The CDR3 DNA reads TGTGCCAGCAGGGGGGACAGTGTCGGGGACTATGGCTACACCTTC.